This T cell receptor beta chain originates from a study of shared clonotypes between healthy human individuals. Study-level results: A handful of donors shared around 5% of their naive CD4 clonotypes. Rarefaction gave evidence that sorted-subset sequencing remained incomplete despite large depth.

The V end lost 1 base, the J end lost 3 bases, and 4 bases lay between the germline ends. Germline loops: CDR1 LGHNT, CDR2 FRNRAP. The CDR3 is made up of 13 amino acids. The investigators split CD4+ cells into a CD45RA+ naive subset and a CD45RA-negative memory subset. With regard to this clone: Its antigen is currently unknown.

Once extracted for a subset, genomic DNA was divided evenly among several immunoSEQ plates. Clones were read by immunoSEQ multiplex PCR, and TCRdb kept only the in-frame ones, dropping some. The table shows roughly 300,000 clones, with roughly 80% occurring only once. This receptor was obtained from a man in his thirties or forties in good health. The gene calls are TRBV12-5 and TRBJ1-5; D gene ambiguous. The sample taken for sequencing was memory CD4+ T cells sorted from blood. Subset meaning: CD45RA-negative fraction. The CDR3 protein is CASGLDINQPQHF. The CDR3 region has the DNA TGTGCTAGTGGTTTGGACATCAATCAGCCCCAGCATTTT.